These 22 T cell receptor beta chains came from one sample sequenced in a study of T cells after yellow fever vaccination. One entry per CDR3 protein results from TCRdb running MiXCR on the 5' RACE reads. Of under 50,000 distinct CDR3 sequences in the sample, 6% to 7% were seen once. The sample was PBMCs, either bulk or a sorted T-cell subset (CD4+, CD8+, memory, or dextramer-sorted; not recorded which), taken 45 days after the yellow fever booster vaccination. These receptors all come from a man aged 25-45 years who received the YFV17D yellow fever vaccine.

This clonotype has a handful of counts. The genes are TRBV24-1 and TRBJ1-1; 7 bases fit TRBD1. V lost 4 bases to trimming and J lost 8 bases; unmatched junction nucleotides: 3. Germline assignment: CDR1 KGHDR and CDR2 SFDVKD. The CDR3 length is 12 residues. The CDR3 region has the DNA TGTGCCACCAGTGAACAGGGGACCGAAGCTTTCTTT. Translation gives CATSEQGTEAFF.

In this sample, this clonotype turned up many times. The chain employs TRBV9 and TRBJ2-3, with unresolved D. V gave up 1 base and J gave up 0 bases, with 6 bases separating them. Germline V gene lookup returns CDR1 SGDLS and CDR2 YYNGEE. The CDR3 is made up of 14 amino acids. In DNA form, the CDR3 reads TGTGCCAGCAGCGTAAGCGAAAGCACAGATACGCAGTATTTT. It translates to CASSVSESTDTQYF.

This clonotype appeared many times. The rearrangement links TRBV10-3 to TRBJ1-6; no reliable D call. Trimming removed 2 bases at V and 5 bases at J, with 4 bases between. CDR1 is ENHRY and CDR2 is SYGVKD in the germline V gene. The CDR3 runs to 13 residues. The CDR3: CAISEMNNSPLHF. Written as DNA, the CDR3 is TGTGCCATCAGTGAGATGAATAATTCACCCCTCCACTTT.

This sequence joins TRBV29-1 and TRBJ1-3; a possible D gene is TRBD1 (5 bases). Germline V gene sequence: CDR1 SQVTM, CDR2 ANQGSEA. CDR3 length equals 13 residues. Trimming shortened V by 3 bases and J by 2 bases, and 8 bases separated the two germline ends. CDR3 loop: CSVDGGTGNTIYF. In nucleotides, the CDR3 is TGCAGCGTTGATGGGGGAACTGGAAACACCATATATTTT.

This clonotype was seen repeatedly, ten times or more. The rearrangement links TRBV7-9 to TRBJ2-5, with TRBD2 matching over 10 bases. The V segment lost 3 bases and the J segment 4 bases; nucleotides outside the gene matches: 5. This CDR3 comprises 15 residues. Germline CDR1 SEHNR, CDR2 FQNEAQ (reference sequence). The CDR3 is CASSFPSGSLETQYF. The CDR3 coding sequence is TGTGCCAGCAGCTTCCCTAGCGGGAGTTTAGAGACCCAGTACTTC.

This chain connects TRBV12-3 or TRBV12-4 to TRBJ2-1; D is uncertain. V was pared by 4 bases and J by 7 bases, with 8 bases between. The CDR3 runs to 12 residues. CDR3 protein: CASSSFKNEQFF. The CDR3 nucleotides read TGTGCCAGCAGTTCTTTTAAGAATGAGCAGTTCTTC.

In its sample, this clonotype was seen many times. The rearrangement links TRBV6-5 to TRBJ2-7, with D maybe TRBD2 (6 bases). Trimming took 5 bases from V and 3 from J, leaving 14 bases between them. The length of the CDR3 is 14 residues. From germline, CDR1 is MNHEY and CDR2 SVGAGI. The CDR3 loop reads CASSQPGLHYEQYF. The CDR3 DNA reads as TGTGCCAGCAGTCAGCCGGGACTCCACTACGAGCAGTACTTC.

This clonotype was counted many times. This rearrangement joins TRBV20-1 to TRBJ2-3, with 11 bases matching TRBD2. The CDR3 loop spans 14 amino acids. The germline V gene encodes CDR1 DFQATT and CDR2 SNEGSKA (reference sequence). The V gene end was trimmed by 7 bases and the J gene end by 1 base; junction bases not matched to a gene: 4. CDR3 sequence: CSVWGLAGTDTQYF. The CDR3 DNA reads TGCAGTGTCTGGGGACTAGCGGGCACAGATACGCAGTATTTT.

Concerning this clonotype itself: This may be a read error, as it is one base from a much larger clone. The rearrangement uses TRBV7-9 and TRBJ2-5; 7 positions agree with TRBD1. Germline V gene data show CDR1 as SEHNR and CDR2 as FQNEAQ (reference sequence). CDR3 length equals 15 residues. The CDR3 DNA follows: TGTGCCAGCAGCTTCCCCGGACAGGTTCAAGGGACCCAGTACTTC. This codes for CASSFPGQVQGTQYF.

The V gene is TRBV20-1, the J gene TRBJ2-5, with 7 bases matching TRBD2. Unmatched junction bases numbered 10, after V lost 0 bases and J lost 0 bases. Per germline, CDR1 DFQATT and CDR2 SNEGSKA (reference sequence). The CDR3 length is 17 residues. The CDR3: CSARDLGGSIDQETQYF. The CDR3 DNA sequence: TGCAGTGCTAGAGATCTGGGCGGGAGTATCGACCAAGAGACCCAGTACTTC.

This clonotype was found many times. V and J are TRBV6-5 and TRBJ1-1; TRBD1 matches at 9 bases. Looked up from germline, CDR1 is MNHEY and CDR2 is SVGAGI. V shed 0 bases and J 5 bases; nucleotides not matched to a gene: 13. The CDR3 has 18 residues. The CDR3, as DNA: TGTGCCAGCAGTTACTCGACTCCGGGGGGACAGGGTAGAACTGAAGCTTTCTTT. Its protein is CASSYSTPGGQGRTEAFF.

This clonotype was observed many times. The chain recombines TRBV6-5 with TRBJ2-2; D is perhaps TRBD2 (5 bases). CDR1 MNHEY and CDR2 SVGAGI come from the germline V gene. Trimming removed 1 base from V and 2 bases from J, with 20 bases in between. The CDR3 consists of 19 residues. CDR3 loop: CASSYYSSHHNPNTGELFF. CDR3 nucleotide sequence: TGTGCCAGCAGTTACTATTCTAGCCACCATAACCCCAACACCGGGGAGCTGTTTTTT.

Comment on this clonotype: This may be a read error, as it is one base from a much larger clone. The V gene is TRBV27, the J gene TRBJ1-5; D uncertain. The CDR3 spans 17 residues. V was cut by 2 bases and J by 0 bases, with 14 bases left in between. Germline V gene data show CDR1 as MNHEY and CDR2 as SMNVEV (reference sequence). As DNA, the CDR3 is TGTGCCAGCAGTTTAAGGGTAACGTCCTATAGCAATCAGCCCCAGCATTTT. This gives the protein CASSLRVTSYSNQPQHF.

This clonotype was recorded many times. The chain joins TRBV5-1 to TRBJ2-5, with D maybe TRBD1 (6 bases). From germline, CDR1 is SGHRS and CDR2 YFSETQ. CDR3 length: 15 residues. V was pared by 7 bases and J by 5 bases, with 21 bases between. As DNA, the CDR3 is TGCGCCAGCGTTTCTACCGCAGGGGCAGGGGAGACCCAGTACTTC. It codes for CASVSTAGAGETQYF.

This clonotype showed up just a few times. DNA for the CDR3: TGTGCCAGTAGTATAAGGGGAGCGGACGGTGAGCAGTTCTTC. Its translation is CASSIRGADGEQFF. V and J are TRBV19 and TRBJ2-1, with D perhaps assigned TRBD1 or TRBD2 (5 bases each). Germline CDR1 LNHDA, CDR2 SQIVND (reference sequence). There are 14 residues in the CDR3. Trimming removed 2 bases from V and 9 bases from J, with 14 bases in between.

This clonotype was counted at least ten times. The CDR3 protein is CSARVAGGTYNEQFF. DNA of the CDR3: TGCAGTGCTAGGGTAGCGGGAGGTACCTACAATGAGCAGTTCTTC. The chain carries TRBV20-1 and TRBJ2-1; 10 bases align to TRBD2. Germline V gives CDR1 DFQATT, CDR2 SNEGSKA (reference sequence). V gave up 3 bases and J gave up 2 bases; unmatched junction bases: 4. CDR3 size: 15 residues.

This clonotype was recorded at least ten times. V and J are TRBV27 and TRBJ1-2; D is unclear. This CDR3 is 15 amino acids long. CDR1 MNHEY and CDR2 SMNVEV come from the germline V gene (reference sequence). The V end lost 2 bases, the J end lost 5 bases, and 15 bases lay between the germline ends. DNA of the CDR3: TGTGCCAGCAGTTTAAATGCAGGCGGGAAATATGGCTACACCTTC. It yields the protein CASSLNAGGKYGYTF.

This chain connects TRBV9 to TRBJ2-1; 10 bases line up with TRBD2. The CDR3 contains 16 residues. Germline V CDR1 and CDR2: SGDLS, YYNGEE. V lost 0 bases, J lost 7 bases, and 7 bases stayed unmatched. CDR3 amino acids: CASSVEVAGGSNEQFF. The CDR3 DNA reads TGTGCCAGCAGCGTAGAGGTAGCGGGAGGTTCGAATGAGCAGTTCTTC.

This clonotype ranks as medium-sized. The chain employs TRBV7-9 and TRBJ1-1; D gene unclear. The CDR3 consists of 15 residues. Per germline, CDR1 SEHNR and CDR2 FQNEAQ (reference sequence). Trimming took off 5 bases at V and 1 base at J, with 14 bases between the two ends. CDR3 nucleotide sequence: TGTGCCAGCAGCGCCTCCAGGCACGGGAACACTGAAGCTTTCTTT. Translating gives CASSASRHGNTEAFF.

There are a few counts of this clonotype. This sequence joins TRBV6-5 and TRBJ1-2; perhaps TRBD1 as D (6 bases). The CDR3 sequence is 16 residues long. Germline CDR1 reads MNHEY; CDR2 reads SVGAGI. Trimming took off 0 bases at V and 5 bases at J, with 16 bases between the two ends. CDR3 nucleotide sequence: TGTGCCAGCAGTTACTCGACCGGGGGCGTTGTATATGGCTACACCTTC. Protein: CASSYSTGGVVYGYTF.

At least ten counts were recorded for this clonotype. The rearrangement joins TRBV20-1 to TRBJ2-3; possible D gene TRBD2, 6 bases. Germline V CDR1 and CDR2: DFQATT, SNEGSKA (reference sequence). This CDR3 is 15 amino acids long. The germline V and J ends were trimmed by 2 bases and 0 bases, with 12 bases remaining between them. For the CDR3, the DNA is TGCAGTGCTAGATCCCCCGGGACTAGCACAGATACGCAGTATTTT. It yields the protein CSARSPGTSTDTQYF.

This clonotype was picked up many times. This sequence joins TRBV5-1 and TRBJ2-3; TRBD1 aligns across 7 bases. The CDR3 is 14 residues long. The germline CDR1 and CDR2 sequences are SGHRS and YFSETQ. V was clipped by 1 base and J by 3 bases; unmatched bases: 2. CDR3 bases: TGCGCCAGCAGCTTGCAGGGGGAAACAGATACGCAGTATTTT. Its translation: CASSLQGETDTQYF.